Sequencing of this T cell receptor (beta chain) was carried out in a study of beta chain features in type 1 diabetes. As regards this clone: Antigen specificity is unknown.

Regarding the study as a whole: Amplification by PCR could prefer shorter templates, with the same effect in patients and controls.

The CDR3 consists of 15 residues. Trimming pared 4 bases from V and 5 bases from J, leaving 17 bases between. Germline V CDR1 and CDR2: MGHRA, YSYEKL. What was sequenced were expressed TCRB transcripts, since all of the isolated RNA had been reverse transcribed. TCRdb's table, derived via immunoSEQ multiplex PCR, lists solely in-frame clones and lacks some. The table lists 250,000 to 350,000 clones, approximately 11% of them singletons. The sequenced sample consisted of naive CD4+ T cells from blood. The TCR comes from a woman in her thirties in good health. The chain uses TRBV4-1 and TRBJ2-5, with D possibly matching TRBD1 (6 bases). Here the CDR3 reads CASSPNREESETQYF. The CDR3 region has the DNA TGCGCCAGCAGCCCAAACAGGGAAGAGTCCGAGACCCAGTACTTC.